This T cell receptor (beta chain) derives from a study of T cells after yellow fever vaccination. CDR1 and CDR2 (germline): SGHNT, YYREEE (reference sequence). The V end lost 3 bases, the J end lost 2 bases, and 15 bases lay between the germline ends. The CDR3 sequence is 15 residues long. TCRdb analysed the 5' RACE reads with MiXCR anew, one entry per CDR3 protein. The top ten clones hold 0.5% to 0.6% of a sample with roughly 250,000 distinct CDR3 sequences, roughly 13% of them seen once. The clonotype was recovered from a man aged 30 to 45 who received the YFV17D yellow fever vaccine. Sequenced material: CD4+ T cells sorted from PBMCs, taken 45 days after the yellow fever booster vaccination. The chain combines TRBV5-4 with TRBJ2-7, with TRBD2 as a possible D gene (6 bases). CDR3 sequence reads: CASSSRTGEAYEQYF. The CDR3 nucleotides read TGTGCCAGCAGCTCCCGTACGGGAGAGGCCTACGAGCAGTACTTC.